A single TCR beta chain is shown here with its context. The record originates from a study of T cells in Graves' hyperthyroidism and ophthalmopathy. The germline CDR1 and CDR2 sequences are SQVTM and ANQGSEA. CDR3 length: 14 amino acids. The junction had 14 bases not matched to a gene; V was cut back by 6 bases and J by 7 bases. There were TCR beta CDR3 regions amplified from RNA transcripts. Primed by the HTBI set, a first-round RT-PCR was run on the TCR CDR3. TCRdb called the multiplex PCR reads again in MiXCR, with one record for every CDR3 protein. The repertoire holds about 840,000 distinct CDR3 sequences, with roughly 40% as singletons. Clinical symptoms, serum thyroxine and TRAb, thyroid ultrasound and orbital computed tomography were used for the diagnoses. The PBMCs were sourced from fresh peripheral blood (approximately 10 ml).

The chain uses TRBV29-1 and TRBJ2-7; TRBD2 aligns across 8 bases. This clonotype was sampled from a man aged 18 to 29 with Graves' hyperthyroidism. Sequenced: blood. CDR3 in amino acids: CSVSKRGTYNEQYF. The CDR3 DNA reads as TGCAGCGTCTCAAAGCGGGGGACTTACAATGAGCAGTACTTC.